What follows is one T cell receptor beta chain and its context. The antigen remains unidentified. This entry is derived from a study of Ad26.COV2.S vaccination and SARS-CoV-2 variants. The overall study: Ad26.COV2.S arm of COV1001 included the donor. The authors gave Ad26.COV2.S intramuscularly, either once or twice 56 days apart.

TCRdb keeps only in-frame clones here, not all; method: immunoSEQ multiplex PCR. In the table there are over 450,000 clones, about 88% of which are singletons. The V end was cut by 1 base, the J end by 7 bases, with 13 bases between. The CDR3 has 14 amino acids. Germline V gene lookup returns CDR1 SEHNR and CDR2 FQNEAQ (reference sequence). Treatment reported: some 20 received Ad26.COV2.S at low or high dose, single or two shots; about 5 received placebo; per-sample allocation not given. Day 63 after the first vaccine or placebo injection was the time point for sampling. Regarding the study as a whole: It is possible that the TCR breadth and depth analyses underestimated the total T cell responses.

The V and J genes are TRBV7-9 and TRBJ1-1, with D tentatively TRBD1 (5 bases). The sample in question was peripheral blood, obtained in a trial of Ad26.COV2.S vaccine versus placebo. This TCR came from a person between 18 and 65 years old who received the Ad26.COV2.S COVID-19 vaccine or a placebo. The CDR3 DNA reads TGTGCCAGCAGCTTAGGGGCGGGGCAAATTGAAGCTTTCTTT. Its protein product is CASSLGAGQIEAFF.